The 23 T cell receptor beta chains in this list originate from one sample, sequenced in a study of early T cells in non-severe SARS-CoV-2 infection. TCRdb redid the calling of the 5' RACE reads with MiXCR, one entry per CDR3 protein. The sample records about 71,000 distinct CDR3 sequences, roughly 14% being singletons. Here the sequenced sample was whole blood, taken at baseline. These receptors were collected from an adult who was a healthcare worker with PCR-confirmed SARS-CoV-2 infection or an uninfected control (not recorded which).

This chain joins TRBV18 and TRBJ2-2; D gene unclear. Germline V CDR1 and CDR2: KGHSH, LQKENI. This CDR3 region has 14 residues. Trimming shortened V by 6 bases and J by 1 base, and 9 bases separated the two germline ends. CDR3 DNA sequence: TGTGCCAGCTCCTTCCTGGGGAACACCGGGGAGCTGTTTTTT. Its translation is CASSFLGNTGELFF.

In its sample, this clonotype was seen a few times. The V and J genes are TRBV7-2 and TRBJ2-4; 8 bases align to TRBD2. Germline V CDR1 and CDR2: SGHTA, FQGNSA. The CDR3 loop spans 18 amino acids. V lost 5 bases and J lost 3; bases outside the gene matches: 15. This CDR3 is CASSPVGRAGINKNIQYF. For the CDR3, the DNA is TGTGCCAGCAGCCCGGTCGGGAGGGCCGGGATTAACAAAAACATTCAGTACTTC. The whole variable domain, remainder taken from reference TRBV7-2 and TRBJ2-4, is GAGVSQSPSNKVTEKGKDVELRCDPISGHTALYWYRQSLGQGLEFLIYFQGNSAPDKSGLPSDRFSAERTGGSVSTLTIQRTQQEDSAVYLCASSPVGRAGINKNIQYFGAGTRLSVL.

This clonotype was detected ten times or more. The chain joins TRBV7-3 to TRBJ2-5; 9 nucleotides match TRBD2. CDR1 and CDR2 (germline): SGHTA, FQGTGA. This CDR3 is 15 amino acids long. V shed 3 bases and J 5 bases; nucleotides not matched to a gene: 7. The CDR3 loop reads CASSLTSGSMETQYF. The CDR3 bases are TGTGCCAGCAGCTTGACTAGCGGTTCTATGGAGACCCAGTACTTC.

This clonotype was seen at least ten times. The chain joins TRBV5-6 to TRBJ2-7; 9 bases agree with TRBD2. This CDR3 contains 13 residues. The germline CDR1 and CDR2 sequences are SGHDT and YYEEEE. V shed 5 bases and J 4 bases; nucleotides not matched to a gene: 4. The CDR3 sequence: CASSGSGGYEQYF. The CDR3 DNA sequence: TGTGCCAGCAGTGGTAGCGGGGGTTACGAGCAGTACTTC.

V gene TRBV18 combines with J gene TRBJ2-5, with unresolved D. V lost 1 base to trimming and J lost 5 bases, with 14 bases between them. The CDR3 length is 15 residues. Germline CDR1 reads KGHSH; CDR2 reads LQKENI. The CDR3 DNA sequence: TGTGCCAGCTCACCACGAAGGCGCTTTCAGGAGACCCAGTACTTC. This translates into CASSPRRRFQETQYF.

This clonotype was recorded many times. The chain joins TRBV11-2 to TRBJ2-7; 11 bases are shared with TRBD2. This CDR3 comprises 15 residues. CDR1 SGHAT and CDR2 FQNNGV come from the germline V gene. V lost 5 bases, J lost 3 bases, and 6 bases stayed unmatched. CDR3 bases: TGTGCCAGCAGCCGATCGGGACTAGCGGACTACGAGCAGTACTTC. Translation gives CASSRSGLADYEQYF.

This clonotype was seen more than once but under ten times. This rearrangement joins TRBV5-1 to TRBJ2-7, with 7 nucleotides matching TRBD2. Germline loops: CDR1 SGHRS, CDR2 YFSETQ. The CDR3 covers 13 residues. The junction had 11 bases not matched to a gene; V was cut back by 7 bases and J by 7 bases. CDR3 protein: CASHDGEGLEQYF. For the CDR3, the DNA is TGCGCCAGCCATGACGGGGAGGGCCTGGAGCAGTACTTC.

The CDR3: CASSLQEAGEQFF. CDR3 nucleotides: TGTGCCAGCAGTTTACAAGAGGCAGGTGAGCAGTTCTTC. The chain uses TRBV12-3 or TRBV12-4 and TRBJ2-1; D is uncertain. CDR3 size: 13 residues. Deletions cut 2 bases from V and 9 bases from J, with 11 bases between.

This clonotype has a single count. The chain joins TRBV7-9 to TRBJ2-7, with 7 bases identical to TRBD2. The CDR3 is made up of 14 amino acids. The V and J ends lost 3 bases and 6 bases, in that order; junction bases with no gene match: 8. The germline V gene has CDR1 SEHNR and CDR2 FQNEAQ (reference sequence). CDR3: CASSFSGNSGEQYF. DNA for the CDR3: TGTGCCAGCAGCTTCAGCGGGAACTCGGGCGAGCAGTACTTC.

The chain combines TRBV29-1 with TRBJ2-3; the D is unclear. The V gene lost 0 bases and the J gene lost 6 bases, with 7 bases spanning the gap. Germline lookup yields CDR1 SQVTM and CDR2 ANQGSEA. This CDR3 has 12 residues. The CDR3 region has the DNA TGCAGCGTTGAAGAATTTGGGGATACGCAGTATTTT. Translation gives CSVEEFGDTQYF.

A few counts support this clonotype. The chain joins TRBV29-1 to TRBJ2-5; D is undetermined. V lost 3 bases and J 1 base, leaving 12 bases between the germline ends. Looked up from germline, CDR1 is SQVTM and CDR2 is ANQGSEA. CDR3 size: 14 residues. This chain's CDR3 is CSVDPDWAQETQYF. In DNA form, the CDR3 reads TGCAGCGTTGACCCGGATTGGGCCCAAGAGACCCAGTACTTC.

The chain couples TRBV12-3 or TRBV12-4 to TRBJ2-1, with D possibly matching TRBD2 (6 bases). This CDR3 region has 14 residues. V was trimmed by 8 bases and J by 5 bases, leaving 16 bases between them. The CDR3 loop reads CASGRLAANNEQFF. CDR3 sequence (DNA): TGTGCCAGCGGGCGTTTAGCGGCAAACAATGAGCAGTTCTTC.

This clonotype has only a few counts. The chain uses TRBV5-4 and TRBJ2-4, with D possibly TRBD1 on 6 matching bases. The germline gives CDR1 SGHNT, CDR2 YYREEE (reference sequence). The ends were cut back, 0 bases at V and 5 bases at J, with 12 bases in the middle. CDR3 length equals 15 residues. The CDR3 DNA reads TGTGCCAGCAGCTTGGACGCAGGGGCCGAAAACATTCAGTACTTC. This sequence encodes CASSLDAGAENIQYF.

In this sample, this clonotype turned up a few times. The chain links TRBV20-1 to TRBJ2-1; the D gene could be TRBD1 or TRBD2 (7 bases each). The CDR3 has 15 amino acids. Germline V gene data show CDR1 as DFQATT and CDR2 as SNEGSKA (reference sequence). V lost 0 bases, J lost 4 bases, and 13 bases lay in between. The DNA of the CDR3 is TGCAGTGCTAGAGACCCAGGGGGAGGGTACAATGAGCAGTTCTTC. This encodes CSARDPGGGYNEQFF.

The chain employs TRBV7-9 and TRBJ2-7; D is perhaps TRBD1 (5 bases). V dropped 5 bases and J dropped 2 bases, with 13 bases sitting between them. The germline V gene has CDR1 SEHNR and CDR2 FQNEAQ (reference sequence). This CDR3 contains 14 residues. The CDR3 DNA follows: TGTGCCAGCAGCCGTGACAGCAGACCCTACGAGCAGTACTTC. Translated, it gives CASSRDSRPYEQYF. The full variable domain, rest sourced from reference TRBV7-9 and TRBJ2-7, is DTGVSQNPRHKITKRGQNVTFRCDPISEHNRLYWYRQTLGQGPEFLTYFQNEAQLEKSRLLSDRFSAERPKGSFSTLEIQRTEQGDSAMYLCASSRDSRPYEQYFGPGTRLTVT.

This clonotype has more than one count but fewer than ten. V is TRBV9 and J is TRBJ1-5, with TRBD1 as a possible D gene (6 bases). CDR1 is SGDLS and CDR2 is YYNGEE in the germline V gene. Between the trimmed V and J ends, which lost 4 bases and 0 bases, there was a span of 11 bases. This CDR3 region has 15 residues. CDR3 region: CASSLGQSSNQPQHF. CDR3 in DNA: TGTGCCAGCAGCCTTGGACAGTCTAGCAATCAGCCCCAGCATTTT.

V usage is TRBV18 and J usage is TRBJ2-7; 10 nucleotides align to TRBD1. V dropped 4 bases and J dropped 2; count of bases not matched to a gene: 2. This CDR3 is built from 14 residues. In germline, CDR1 is KGHSH, CDR2 LQKENI. The CDR3 sequence: CASSQGTGAYEQYF. The CDR3 bases are TGTGCCAGCTCACAAGGGACAGGGGCCTACGAGCAGTACTTC.

The chain joins TRBV5-4 to TRBJ1-6; 9 bases agree with TRBD1. This CDR3 comprises 15 residues. Trimming cost V 3 bases and J 6 bases; bases outside gene matches: 4. CDR1 is SGHNT and CDR2 is YYREEE in the germline V gene (reference sequence). CDR3 sequence: CASSSGQGINSPLHF. CDR3 nucleotide sequence: TGTGCCAGCAGCTCGGGACAGGGCATTAATTCACCCCTCCACTTT.

This clonotype occurred many times. The rearrangement joins TRBV6-1 to TRBJ2-2; 7 bases match TRBD2. V shed 5 bases, J shed 0 bases, and the junction held 3 bases outside the gene matches. The CDR3 sequence is 15 residues long. The germline V gene encodes CDR1 MNHNS and CDR2 SASEGT. This CDR3 reads CASSPSGPNTGELFF. Written as DNA, the CDR3 is TGTGCCAGCAGTCCTAGCGGTCCGAACACCGGGGAGCTGTTTTTT.

This clonotype showed up just a few times. The chain employs TRBV5-5 and TRBJ1-1; D unresolved. Germline V gene sequence: CDR1 SGHKS, CDR2 YYEKEE (reference sequence). The CDR3 is made up of 14 amino acids. V was pared by 1 base and J by 1 base, with 8 bases between. The CDR3 DNA sequence: TGTGCCAGCAGCTTGTCCCACCAGAACACTGAAGCTTTCTTT. This gives the protein CASSLSHQNTEAFF.

The sample holds a few counts of this clonotype. This chain links TRBV7-7 with TRBJ2-1; D is perhaps TRBD2 (7 bases). The CDR3 covers 14 residues. V lost 0 bases, J lost 8 bases, and 11 bases lay in between. From germline, CDR1 is SSHAT and CDR2 FNYEAQ (reference sequence). The DNA for the CDR3 is TGTGCCAGCAGCTTAGCGGGGGGGGCCGATGAGCAGTTCTTC. Its protein product is CASSLAGGADEQFF.

This clonotype was seen a handful of times. The V gene is TRBV12-3 or TRBV12-4, the J gene TRBJ1-2, with 12 bases identical to TRBD1. With V trimmed by 6 bases and J by 7 bases, 6 bases remained unmatched. The CDR3 is made up of 14 amino acids. The CDR3 is CASRGDRGLGGYTF. The CDR3 DNA sequence: TGTGCCAGCAGGGGGGACAGGGGGCTGGGTGGCTACACCTTC.

The J gene is TRBJ2-7, the V gene TRBV5-4; possibly TRBD2 for D (5 bases). This CDR3 spans 14 amino acids. Germline CDR1 and CDR2: SGHNT and YYREEE (reference sequence). Trimming pared 0 bases from V and 0 bases from J, leaving 7 bases between. The CDR3 loop reads CASSLGAASYEQYF. The CDR3 DNA reads TGTGCCAGCAGCTTGGGAGCGGCCTCCTACGAGCAGTACTTC.